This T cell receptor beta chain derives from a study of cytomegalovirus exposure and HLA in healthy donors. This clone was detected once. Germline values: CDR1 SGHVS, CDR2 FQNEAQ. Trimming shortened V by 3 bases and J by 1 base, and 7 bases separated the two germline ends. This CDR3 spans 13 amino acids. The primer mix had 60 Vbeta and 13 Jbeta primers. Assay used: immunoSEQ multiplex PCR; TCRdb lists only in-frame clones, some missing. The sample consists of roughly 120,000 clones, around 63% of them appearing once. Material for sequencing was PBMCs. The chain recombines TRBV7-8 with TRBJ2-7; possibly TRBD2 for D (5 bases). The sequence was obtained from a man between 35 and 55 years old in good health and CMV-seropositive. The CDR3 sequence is CASSFERSYEQYF. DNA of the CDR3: TGTGCCAGCAGCTTTGAGCGGTCCTACGAGCAGTACTTC.